This TCR beta chain was sequenced for a study of CD8+ T cells in alopecia areata. For the study at large: Patients received oral tofacitinib, 5 to 10 mg twice daily, for moderate-to-severe alopecia areata.

Study conclusions and caveats: Especially in alopecia totalis/universalis, lesional scalp showed greater clonality than normal scalp did. Sequencing of scalp tissue also captures the resident alphabeta T cells of normal skin.

Regarding this clone: No antigen is known for it.

Extracted RNA was reverse transcribed, and the resulting cDNA served as sequencing template. Profiled with immunoSEQ multiplex PCR; TCRdb holds only in-frame clones, not every one. The data contain about 270,000 clones, 60% of them singletons. Trimming removed 6 bases at V and 4 bases at J, with 4 bases between. The germline gives CDR1 MGHDK, CDR2 SYGVNS. This CDR3 has 12 residues. The treatment denotes: oral pan-JAK inhibitor, 5-10 mg twice daily. The receptor was isolated from a human donor with alopecia areata. The V gene is TRBV25-1, the J gene TRBJ1-6, with no clear D. Here the sequenced sample was CD4+ T cells sorted from blood, taken between weeks 51 and 54, from a patient treated with tofacitinib. The CDR3 region has the DNA TGTGCCAGCAGGAAGTATAATTCACCCCTCCACTTT. It specifies CASRKYNSPLHF.